Listed below are T cell receptor beta chains from one sample, sequenced in a study of blood T cell repertoires in COVID-19. TCRdb's copy holds only in-frame clones and misses some; the assay was immunoSEQ multiplex PCR. The table shows some 260,000 clones, with about 88% occurring only once. Sample: peripheral blood. Every receptor here comes from a woman between 40 and 55 years old who had recovered from COVID-19. Each CDR3 is given with its conserved first and last residue. D genes are given only for firm matches. For some rows the clone size is stated as once, few or many, or as a class when expanded; others skip it.

TRBV6-6,.,TRBD2,TRBJ2-1,TGTGCCAGCAGGTATAGCGGGAGGGACAATGAGCAGTTCTTC,CASRYSGRDNEQFF
TRBV7-9,few,TRBD1,TRBJ1-2,TGTGCCAGCAGCCCCAGGACAGGGCAGAGCTATGGCTACACCTTC,CASSPRTGQSYGYTF
TRBV15,once,TRBD2,TRBJ2-1,TGTGCCACCAGCATAAGGGGAACTAGCGCTTACAATGAGCAGTTCTTC,CATSIRGTSAYNEQFF
TRBV6-5,.,.,TRBJ1-5,TGTGCCAGCAGTTACCGCTATAATCAGCCCCAGCATTTT,CASSYRYNQPQHF
TRBV7-2,.,.,TRBJ1-1,TGTGCCAGCAGCTTAGCTGGAGGGGCCATCACTGAAGCTTTCTTT,CASSLAGGAITEAFF
TRBV9,.,.,TRBJ2-5,TGTGCCAGCAGCCCGACTAGTTCGTCAGGGACCCAGTACTTC,CASSPTSSSGTQYF
TRBV6-5,.,.,TRBJ2-5,TGTGCCAGCAGACAGGCAGACCTTGAAGAGACCCAGTACTTC,CASRQADLEETQYF
TRBV11-3,.,TRBD1,TRBJ2-1,TGTGCCAGCAGCCGTCAGGGGGCTGTAAGGAATGAGCAGTTCTTC,CASSRQGAVRNEQFF
TRBV18,.,.,TRBJ1-5,TGTGCCAGCTCACCCCGGGGACTAAATAGCAATCAGCCCCAGCATTTT,CASSPRGLNSNQPQHF
TRBV7-2,once,.,TRBJ1-2,TGTGCCAGCAGCTTACCGGGACATATGGATGGCTACACCTTC,CASSLPGHMDGYTF
TRBV7-2,.,TRBD2,TRBJ2-3,TGTGCCAGCAGCGCGGGACTAGCGGGGGCAGATACGCAGTATTTT,CASSAGLAGADTQYF
TRBV7-8,.,TRBD2,TRBJ2-1,TGTGCCAGCAGCCCAGGGGGTAGCGGGGGGGCAAGGGAGCAGTTCTTC,CASSPGGSGGAREQFF
TRBV4-2,.,.,TRBJ2-2,TGTGCCAGCAGCTCTACTAGCAGTAACACCGGGGAGCTGTTTTTT,CASSSTSSNTGELFF
TRBV5-5,.,.,TRBJ1-5,TGTGCCAGCAGCTTGTTGAGTGGAACAGGGAATAGCAATCAGCCCCAGCATTTT,CASSLLSGTGNSNQPQHF
TRBV28,.,TRBD2,TRBJ2-7,TGTGCCAGCACTAGCGGCTTCTACGAGCAGTACTTC,CASTSGFYEQYF
TRBV5-8,.,.,TRBJ1-6,TGTGCCAGCAGCTGGGGGACAAATTCACCCCTCCACTTT,CASSWGTNSPLHF
TRBV18,.,.,TRBJ2-7,TGTGCCAGCTCACCCCCAGGGGTTCGATCCTACGAGCAGTACTTC,CASSPPGVRSYEQYF
TRBV7-2,.,TRBD1,TRBJ1-6,TGTGCCAGCAGCTTTTCGGACAGGGGGAATTCACCCCTCCACTTT,CASSFSDRGNSPLHF
TRBV19,.,TRBD2,TRBJ2-5,TGTGCCAGTCAAACTAGCGGGGGCCTCCAAGAGACCCAGTACTTC,CASQTSGGLQETQYF
TRBV19,.,TRBD1,TRBJ1-2,TGTGCCAGTAGTCCGAGGGGAGGGCCAGGGGGCTACTATGGCTACACCTTC,CASSPRGGPGGYYGYTF
TRBV21-1,.,.,TRBJ2-7,TGTGCCAGCAGCGTAGCAGGGGTTTGGGGCGAGCAGTACTTC,CASSVAGVWGEQYF
TRBV15,.,.,TRBJ2-1,TGTGCCACCAGCAGAGATAATGGCAGGGATCATGGTGAGCAGTTCTTC,CATSRDNGRDHGEQFF
TRBV28,.,.,TRBJ2-3,TGTGCCAGCAGTTTTGGCGATACGCAGTATTTT,CASSFGDTQYF
TRBV24-1,.,TRBD2,TRBJ2-3,TGTGCCACCAGTGCACCGACTAGCGGTAGCACAGATACGCAGTATTTT,CATSAPTSGSTDTQYF
TRBV5-1,.,.,TRBJ2-1,TGCGCCAGCAGCTTGGAGAGGGTTACAAGGGACAATGAGCAGTTCTTC,CASSLERVTRDNEQFF
TRBV7-2,once,.,TRBJ1-3,TGTGCCAGCAGCTTAGTGCGGACAGCCGGAAACACCATATATTTT,CASSLVRTAGNTIYF
TRBV5-4,.,.,TRBJ2-2,TGTGCCAGCAGCGACGGGGGAAGAGGCACCGGGGAGCTGTTTTTT,CASSDGGRGTGELFF
TRBV29-1,.,.,TRBJ2-3,TGCAGCGTTGAAGCGGGAGCCCCAGATACGCAGTATTTT,CSVEAGAPDTQYF
TRBV5-6,once,.,TRBJ1-4,TGTGCCAGCAGCTCGAGTCCGGAGGGAAAACTGTTTTTT,CASSSSPEGKLFF
TRBV7-9,.,TRBD2,TRBJ2-7,TGTGCCAGCAGCTTTTCCCTAGCGGGAGGCGAGCAGTACTTC,CASSFSLAGGEQYF
TRBV28,.,.,TRBJ2-7,TGTGCCAGCAGTTTAACCCCATTGGTAGCGTACGAGCAGTACTTC,CASSLTPLVAYEQYF